The present entry profiles one T cell receptor beta chain with its context. Its target is not known. This sample stems from a study of cytomegalovirus exposure and HLA in healthy donors. General study points: Reports credit the classifier with highly specific, highly sensitive diagnosis of cytomegalovirus status. The authors judged a highly shared variant cluster likely a sequencing artifact.

CDR1 LGHNT and CDR2 FRNRAP come from the germline V gene. The CDR3 consists of 12 residues. Trimming removed 2 bases at V and 7 bases at J, with 3 bases between. Use of 60 Vbeta and 13 Jbeta primers characterized the PCR. Produced via immunoSEQ multiplex PCR; TCRdb's table is partial and in-frame only. The sample lists approximately 90,000 clones; roughly 79% were seen once. The origin of this receptor is a woman in her 40s in good health and CMV-seronegative. This chain joins TRBV12-5 and TRBJ1-6, with unresolved D. Specimen: PBMCs. DNA for the CDR3: TGTGCTAGTGGTTTGCCGAATTCACCCCTCCACTTT. It yields the protein CASGLPNSPLHF.